The clone carrying this TCR beta chain was observed a handful of times. The sample originates from a study of cytomegalovirus exposure and HLA in healthy donors. V was trimmed by 2 bases and J by 7 bases, leaving 10 bases between them. CDR1 is SGHDT and CDR2 is YYEEEE in the germline V gene. The CDR3 loop spans 12 amino acids. 60 Vbeta and 13 Jbeta primers were used in PCR. Measured with immunoSEQ multiplex PCR; TCRdb has only the in-frame clones, and not every one. The table shows approximately 100,000 clones, with almost 80% occurring only once. The V call is TRBV5-6, the J call TRBJ2-7, with D possibly TRBD2 on 5 matching bases. The TCR was taken from a man in his 60s in good health and CMV-seropositive. Sequenced sample: PBMCs. CDR3 nucleotides: TGTGCCAGCAGCTTAGAGGGCGGGGAGCAGTACTTC. Translation gives CASSLEGGEQYF.